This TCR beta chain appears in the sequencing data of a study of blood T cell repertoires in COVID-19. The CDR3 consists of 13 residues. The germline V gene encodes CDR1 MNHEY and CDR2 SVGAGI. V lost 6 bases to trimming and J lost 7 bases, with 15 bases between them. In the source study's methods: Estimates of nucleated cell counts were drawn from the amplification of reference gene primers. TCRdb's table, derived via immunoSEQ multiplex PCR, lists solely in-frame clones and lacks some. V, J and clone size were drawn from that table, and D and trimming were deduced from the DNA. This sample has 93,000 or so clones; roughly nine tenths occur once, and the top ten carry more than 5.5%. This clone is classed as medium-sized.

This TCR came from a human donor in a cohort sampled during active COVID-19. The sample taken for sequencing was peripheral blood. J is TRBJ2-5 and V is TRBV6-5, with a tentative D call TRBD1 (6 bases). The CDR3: CASRGTSSGTQYF. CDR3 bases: TGTGCCAGCAGGGGGACATCGAGTGGGACCCAGTACTTC.